Listed here are 26 T cell receptor beta chains from one sample, sequenced in a study of T cell changes during pregnancy in multiple sclerosis. Profiled with immunoSEQ multiplex PCR; TCRdb holds only in-frame clones, not every one. The profile shows 40,000 or so clones, approximately 90% of them singletons. Sequenced here: CD8+ T cells from peripheral blood mononuclear cells, sampled before pregnancy. All receptors derive from a female donor with multiple sclerosis, enrolled in a pregnancy study.

This chain links TRBV7-9 with TRBJ2-3, with 7 bases aligning to TRBD2. Germline CDR1 and CDR2: SEHNR and FQNEAQ (reference sequence). The CDR3 has 16 residues. The J segment lost 0 bases and the V segment lost 5 bases, leaving 8 bases of the junction unmatched. The CDR3 spells CASSARSGDSTDTQYF. In DNA, the CDR3 is TGTGCCAGCAGCGCACGAAGCGGGGATAGCACAGATACGCAGTATTTT.

The V gene is TRBV27, the J gene TRBJ2-1; D is possibly TRBD1 (6 bases). Per the germline V gene, CDR1 is MNHEY and CDR2 is SMNVEV (reference sequence). The CDR3 is made up of 13 amino acids. Trimming left V 8 bases short and J 4 bases short, with 12 bases between. CDR3 DNA: TGTGCCAGCGGAAACAGGGCTTACAATGAGCAGTTCTTC. Translating gives CASGNRAYNEQFF.

V usage is TRBV5-1 and J usage is TRBJ2-7, with D unresolved. The CDR3 spans 13 residues. Germline V lookup: CDR1 SGHRS, CDR2 YFSETQ. Trimming cost V 3 bases and J 7 bases, with 14 bases left between them. The CDR3 coding sequence is TGCGCCAGCAGCTCCTCGATAGGAGAAGAGCAGTACTTC. Translation: CASSSSIGEEQYF.

This clone has just a few counts. The V call is TRBV28, the J call TRBJ1-2; D perhaps matches TRBD1 (6 bases). The length of the CDR3 is 15 residues. Germline assignment: CDR1 MDHEN and CDR2 SYDVKM. The ends were cut back, 5 bases at V and 4 bases at J, with 17 bases in the middle. For the CDR3, the DNA is TGTGCCAGCAGTGGGGGCAGGGCGGGGGGCTATGGCTACACCTTC. It encodes CASSGGRAGGYGYTF.

The J gene is TRBJ2-7, the V gene TRBV27, with 11 positions matching TRBD2. This CDR3 comprises 16 residues. V was clipped by 5 bases and J by 0 bases; unmatched bases: 6. Germline lookup yields CDR1 MNHEY and CDR2 SMNVEV (reference sequence). DNA for the CDR3: TGTGCCAGCAGTCCACGACTAGCGGGACCCTCCTACGAGCAGTACTTC. It codes for CASSPRLAGPSYEQYF.

J is TRBJ1-3 and V is TRBV28; 8 positions match TRBD1. CDR3 length: 15 amino acids. The V and J ends lost 4 bases and 9 bases, in that order; junction bases with no gene match: 11. In germline, CDR1 is MDHEN, CDR2 SYDVKM. The CDR3 DNA reads as TGTGCCAGCAGTTCCCTCGACAGGGGTGGTGGCACCATATATTTT. Protein: CASSSLDRGGGTIYF.

This chain joins TRBV4-1 and TRBJ1-2; D remains unclear. CDR1 is MGHRA and CDR2 is YSYEKL in the germline V gene. Trimming left V 1 base short and J 4 bases short, with 10 bases between. CDR3 length: 14 residues. CDR3 loop: CASSQALTIYGYTF. Here the CDR3 DNA reads TGCGCCAGCAGCCAAGCCCTAACGATCTATGGCTACACCTTC.

The chain combines TRBV29-1 with TRBJ2-3; 8 bases are a match to TRBD2. The germline CDR1 and CDR2 sequences are SQVTM and ANQGSEA. V was pared by 4 bases and J by 3 bases, with 0 bases of the junction left unmatched. This CDR3 is built from 12 residues. As DNA, the CDR3 is TGCAGCGTTGCGGGGGGGACAGATACGCAGTATTTT. It specifies CSVAGGTDTQYF.

This chain uses TRBV27 with TRBJ2-2; no definite D call. Germline assignment: CDR1 MNHEY and CDR2 SMNVEV (reference sequence). This CDR3 has 13 amino acids. V was shortened by 2 bases and J by 3 bases, with 4 bases between the two germline ends. CDR3 sequence reads: CASSLTHTGELFF. For the CDR3, the DNA is TGTGCCAGCAGTTTAACTCACACCGGGGAGCTGTTTTTT.

V usage is TRBV10-3 and J usage is TRBJ1-3; D gene uncertain. There are 16 residues in the CDR3. The V gene lost 5 bases and the J gene lost 3 bases, with 17 bases spanning the gap. Germline-derived CDR1 and CDR2 are ENHRY and SYGVKD. The CDR3 protein is CAISKVQVRVGNTIYF. In DNA form, the CDR3 reads TGTGCCATCAGTAAGGTGCAAGTGCGGGTTGGAAACACCATATATTTT.

This clone came up once. This chain links TRBV15 with TRBJ2-2; D ambiguous. Trimming cost V 0 bases and J 8 bases, with 7 bases left between them. The CDR3 covers 13 residues. Germline V gene lookup returns CDR1 LNHNV and CDR2 YYDKDF (reference sequence). The CDR3 region is CATSRDRAGELFF. CDR3 DNA: TGTGCCACCAGCAGAGATAGAGCAGGGGAGCTGTTTTTT.

DNA of the CDR3: TGTGCCAGCAGCAGCGGGAGCTCCTACGAGCAGTACTTC. The encoded protein is CASSSGSSYEQYF. This chain joins TRBV9 and TRBJ2-7, with 8 bases fitting TRBD2. Unmatched junction bases numbered 0, after V lost 4 bases and J lost 0 bases. Germline V lookup: CDR1 SGDLS, CDR2 YYNGEE. The CDR3 length is 13 residues.

J is TRBJ2-6 and V is TRBV5-6; tentatively, D is TRBD1 (8 bases). CDR1 and CDR2 from the germline V gene are SGHDT and YYEEEE. Between the trimmed V and J ends, which lost 1 base and 6 bases, there was a span of 23 bases. This CDR3 region has 19 residues. The CDR3: CASSLIARGRESLANVLTF. Here the CDR3 DNA reads TGTGCCAGCAGCTTGATCGCCAGGGGGCGGGAGTCCTTGGCCAACGTCCTGACTTTC.

The chain combines TRBV30 with TRBJ1-1; D is ambiguous. This CDR3 comprises 14 residues. Germline-derived CDR1 and CDR2 are GTSNPN and SVGIG (reference sequence). V was trimmed by 0 bases and J by 0 bases, leaving 8 bases between them. CDR3 amino acids: CAWSVADMNTEAFF. The CDR3 coding sequence is TGTGCCTGGAGTGTAGCAGACATGAACACTGAAGCTTTCTTT.

The J gene is TRBJ2-5, the V gene TRBV25-1; 11 nucleotides align to TRBD2. The CDR3 length is 13 residues. V lost 9 bases, J lost 2 bases, and 2 bases stayed unmatched. Germline CDR1 is MGHDK and CDR2 is SYGVNS. DNA for the CDR3: TGTGCCAGTACTAGCGGGAGACAAGAGACCCAGTACTTC. It encodes CASTSGRQETQYF.

This chain connects TRBV7-6 to TRBJ2-5; possibly TRBD2 for D (5 bases). The length of the CDR3 is 12 residues. Trimming removed 8 bases from V and 3 bases from J, with 10 bases in between. Looked up from germline, CDR1 is SGHVS and CDR2 is FNYEAQ. The CDR3 sequence: CASSRGEETQYF. The CDR3 DNA is TGTGCCAGCTCCCGGGGTGAAGAGACCCAGTACTTC.

This chain joins TRBV2 and TRBJ2-1; D perhaps matches TRBD2 (6 bases). The CDR3 extends over 12 amino acids. The germline CDR1 and CDR2 sequences are SNHLY and FYNNEI. Trimming removed 4 bases at V and 7 bases at J, with 8 bases between. CDR3 in DNA: TGTGCCAGCAGTGTGGGGGGAAATGAGCAGTTCTTC. It codes for CASSVGGNEQFF.

J is TRBJ1-4 and V is TRBV21-1; the table calls TRBD1, which could not be checked here. TRBV21-1 is a pseudogene segment. The CDR3 length is 16 residues. CDR3 nucleotide sequence: TGTGCCAGCAGCAAACAGGGCGTTAGGACTAATGAAAAACTGTTTTTT. This translates into CASSKQGVRTNEKLFF.

J is TRBJ2-3 and V is TRBV7-8; 8 nucleotides agree with TRBD2. J gave up 4 bases and V 1 base, and 13 bases lay outside the gene matches. Germline V gene data show CDR1 as SGHVS and CDR2 as FQNEAQ. This CDR3 region has 18 residues. Here the CDR3 reads CASSLGVLTGGPSDTQYF. The CDR3 bases are TGTGCCAGCAGCTTAGGGGTGCTCACGGGGGGGCCCTCAGATACGCAGTATTTT.

The V gene is TRBV9, the J gene TRBJ1-1, with D tentatively TRBD1 (5 bases). Per germline, CDR1 SGDLS and CDR2 YYNGEE. This CDR3 has 15 residues. Trimming removed 3 bases at V and 0 bases at J, with 12 bases between. DNA for the CDR3: TGTGCCAGCAGCGCTAGCGGGGCTGTGAACACTGAAGCTTTCTTT. Its protein product is CASSASGAVNTEAFF.

This chain connects TRBV7-2 to TRBJ2-2; 7 bases map to TRBD1. Germline assignment: CDR1 SGHTA and CDR2 FQGNSA. CDR3 length: 13 residues. V shed 5 bases and J 9 bases; nucleotides not matched to a gene: 6. CDR3 residues: CASSPTGLRELFF. The CDR3 nucleotides read TGTGCCAGCAGCCCGACAGGGTTGAGGGAGCTGTTTTTT.

This rearrangement joins TRBV7-3 to TRBJ1-2; 7 nucleotides agree with TRBD1. Germline V CDR1 and CDR2: SGHTA, FQGTGA. The V segment lost 2 bases and the J segment 3 bases; nucleotides outside the gene matches: 3. This CDR3 is built from 14 residues. CDR3 sequence reads: CASSLRGGDYGYTF. The CDR3 coding sequence is TGTGCCAGCAGCTTACGAGGGGGCGACTATGGCTACACCTTC.

This rearrangement joins TRBV2 to TRBJ2-1; maybe TRBD1 (6 bases). Trimming removed 6 bases from V and 16 bases from J, with 19 bases in between. The CDR3 spans 12 residues. The germline V gene has CDR1 SNHLY and CDR2 FYNNEI. The DNA for the CDR3 is TGTGCCAGCAGGGCCGGACAGTATCCGGGATTCTTC. Protein: CASRAGQYPGFF.

The chain links TRBV9 to TRBJ2-1, with 14 bases aligning to TRBD2. This CDR3 region has 16 residues. Germline CDR1 SGDLS, CDR2 YYNGEE. Germline trimming cut 4 bases from V and 9 bases from J; bases unmatched to any gene: 9. DNA of the CDR3: TGTGCCAGCAGCCCCCAGAGGACTAGCGGGAGGATTGAGCAGTTCTTC. Residues: CASSPQRTSGRIEQFF.

This clone was picked up one time. This chain uses TRBV7-9 with TRBJ2-7; D is ambiguous. This CDR3 is built from 13 residues. The germline CDR1 and CDR2 sequences are SEHNR and FQNEAQ (reference sequence). V was pared by 4 bases and J by 2 bases, with 9 bases between. CDR3 sequence reads: CASSSHDTYEQYF. The DNA of the CDR3 is TGTGCCAGCAGCTCCCACGACACCTACGAGCAGTACTTC.

This rearrangement joins TRBV4-1 to TRBJ2-1; TRBD2 agrees at 8 bases. Germline trimming cut 3 bases from V and 9 bases from J; bases unmatched to any gene: 4. Per the germline V gene, CDR1 is MGHRA and CDR2 is YSYEKL. The CDR3 has 13 residues. The CDR3 loop reads CASSHPLAGEQFF. The CDR3 bases are TGCGCCAGCAGCCACCCCCTAGCGGGTGAGCAGTTCTTC.